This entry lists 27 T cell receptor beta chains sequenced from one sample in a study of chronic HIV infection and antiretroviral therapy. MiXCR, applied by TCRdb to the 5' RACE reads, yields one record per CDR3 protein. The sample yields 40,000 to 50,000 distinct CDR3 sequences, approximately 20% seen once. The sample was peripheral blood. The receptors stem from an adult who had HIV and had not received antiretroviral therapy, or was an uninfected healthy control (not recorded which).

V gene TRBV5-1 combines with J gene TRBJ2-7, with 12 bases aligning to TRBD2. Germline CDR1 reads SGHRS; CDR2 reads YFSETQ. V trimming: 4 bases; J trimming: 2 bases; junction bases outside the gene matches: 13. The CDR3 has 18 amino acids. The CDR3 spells CASSPYYGLAGKTYEQYF. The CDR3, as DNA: TGCGCCAGCAGCCCTTACTATGGACTAGCGGGAAAGACCTACGAGCAGTACTTC. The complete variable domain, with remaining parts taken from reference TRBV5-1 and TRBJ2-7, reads KAGVTQTPRYLIKTRGQQVTLSCSPISGHRSVSWYQQTPGQGLQFLFEYFSETQRNKGNFPGRFSGRQFSNSRSEMNVSTLELGDSALYLCASSPYYGLAGKTYEQYFGPGTRLTVT.

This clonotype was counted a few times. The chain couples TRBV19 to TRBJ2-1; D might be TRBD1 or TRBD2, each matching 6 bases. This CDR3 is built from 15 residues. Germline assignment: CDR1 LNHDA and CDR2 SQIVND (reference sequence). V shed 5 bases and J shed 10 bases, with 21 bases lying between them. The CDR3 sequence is CASSQLARPGGEQFF. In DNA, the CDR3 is TGTGCCAGTAGTCAACTAGCAAGGCCCGGGGGCGAGCAGTTCTTC. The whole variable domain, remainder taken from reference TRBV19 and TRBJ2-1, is DGGITQSPKYLFRKEGQNVTLSCEQNLNHDAMYWYRQDPGQGLRLIYYSQIVNDFQKGDIAEGYSVSREKKESFPLTVTSAQKNPTAFYLCASSQLARPGGEQFFGPGTRLTVL.

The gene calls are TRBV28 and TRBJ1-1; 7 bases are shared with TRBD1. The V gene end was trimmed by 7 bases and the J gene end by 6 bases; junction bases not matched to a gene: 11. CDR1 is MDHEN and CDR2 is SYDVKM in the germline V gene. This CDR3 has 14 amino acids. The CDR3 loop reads CASTLPGGAAEAFF. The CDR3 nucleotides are TGTGCCAGCACCCTCCCAGGGGGGGCGGCTGAAGCTTTCTTT.

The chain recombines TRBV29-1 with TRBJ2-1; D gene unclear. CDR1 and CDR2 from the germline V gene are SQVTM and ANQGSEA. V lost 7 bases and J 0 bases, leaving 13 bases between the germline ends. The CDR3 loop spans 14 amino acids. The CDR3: CSALLTSSYNEQFF. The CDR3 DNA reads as TGCAGCGCCCTTCTTACGTCCTCCTACAATGAGCAGTTCTTC.

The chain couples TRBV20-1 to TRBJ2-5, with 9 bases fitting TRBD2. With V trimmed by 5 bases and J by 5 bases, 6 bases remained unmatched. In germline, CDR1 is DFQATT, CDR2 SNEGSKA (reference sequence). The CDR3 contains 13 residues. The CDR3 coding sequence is TGCAGTGCTCCGGTAGCGGGAGTGGAGACCCAGTACTTC. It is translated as CSAPVAGVETQYF.

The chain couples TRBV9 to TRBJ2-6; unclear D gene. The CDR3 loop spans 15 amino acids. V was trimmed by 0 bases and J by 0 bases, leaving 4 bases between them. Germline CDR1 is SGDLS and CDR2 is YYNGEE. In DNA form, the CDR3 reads TGTGCCAGCAGCGTAGCGAGCTCTGGGGCCAACGTCCTGACTTTC. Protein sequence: CASSVASSGANVLTF.

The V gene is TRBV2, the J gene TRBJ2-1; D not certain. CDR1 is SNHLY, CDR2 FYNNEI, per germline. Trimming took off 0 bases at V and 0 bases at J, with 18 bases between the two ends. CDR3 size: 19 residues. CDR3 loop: CASSEALFSGTLSYNEQFF. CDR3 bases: TGTGCCAGCAGTGAAGCGCTTTTTTCAGGAACTCTCTCCTACAATGAGCAGTTCTTC.

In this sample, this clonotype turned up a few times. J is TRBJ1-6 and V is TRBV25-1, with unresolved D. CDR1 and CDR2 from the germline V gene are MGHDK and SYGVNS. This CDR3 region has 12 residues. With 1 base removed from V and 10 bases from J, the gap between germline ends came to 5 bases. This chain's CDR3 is CASSEWRSPLHF. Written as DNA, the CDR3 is TGTGCCAGCAGTGAATGGCGATCACCCCTCCACTTT. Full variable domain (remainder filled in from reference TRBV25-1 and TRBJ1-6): EADIYQTPRYLVIGTGKKITLECSQTMGHDKMYWYQQDPGMELHLIHYSYGVNSTEKGDLSSESTVSRIRTEHFPLTLESARPSHTSQYLCASSEWRSPLHFGNGTRLTVT.

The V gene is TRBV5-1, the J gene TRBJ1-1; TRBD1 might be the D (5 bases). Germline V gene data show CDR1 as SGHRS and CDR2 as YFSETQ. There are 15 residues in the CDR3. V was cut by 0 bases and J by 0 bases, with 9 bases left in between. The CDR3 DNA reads TGCGCCAGCAGCTTGGTCCCAGGGTTGAACACTGAAGCTTTCTTT. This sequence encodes CASSLVPGLNTEAFF.

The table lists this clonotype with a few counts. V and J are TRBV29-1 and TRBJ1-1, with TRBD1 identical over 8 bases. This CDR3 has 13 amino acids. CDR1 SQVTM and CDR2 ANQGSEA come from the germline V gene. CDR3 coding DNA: TGCAGTTCCACAGGGGGTTCGAACACTGAAGCTTTCTTT. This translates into CSSTGGSNTEAFF.

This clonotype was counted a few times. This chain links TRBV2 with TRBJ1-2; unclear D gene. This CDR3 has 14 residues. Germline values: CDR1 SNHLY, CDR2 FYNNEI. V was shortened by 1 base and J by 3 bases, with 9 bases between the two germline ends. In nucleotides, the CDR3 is TGTGCCAGCAGTGAAGAAGTAGGCTACTATGGCTACACCTTC. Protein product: CASSEEVGYYGYTF.

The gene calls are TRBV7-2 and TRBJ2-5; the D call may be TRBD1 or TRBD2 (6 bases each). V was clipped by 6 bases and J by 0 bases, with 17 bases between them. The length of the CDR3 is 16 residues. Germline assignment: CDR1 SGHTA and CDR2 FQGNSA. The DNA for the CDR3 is TGTGCCAGCAGGGGGGCACAGGGAGGCTACCAAGAGACCCAGTACTTC. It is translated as CASRGAQGGYQETQYF.

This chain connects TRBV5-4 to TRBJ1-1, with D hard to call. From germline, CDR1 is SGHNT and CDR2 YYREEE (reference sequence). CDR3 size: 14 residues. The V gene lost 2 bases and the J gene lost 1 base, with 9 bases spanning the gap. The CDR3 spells CASSFPRSNTEAFF. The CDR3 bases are TGTGCCAGCAGCTTCCCGAGGTCGAACACTGAAGCTTTCTTT. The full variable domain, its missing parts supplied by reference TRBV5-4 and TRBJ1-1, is ETGVTQSPTHLIKTRGQQVTLRCSSQSGHNTVSWYQQALGQGPQFIFQYYREEENGRGNFPPRFSGLQFPNYSSELNVNALELDDSALYLCASSFPRSNTEAFFGQGTRLTVV.

The CDR3, as DNA: TGTGCCAGCAGCGTAGTTAGCCGGGAGACCCAGTACTTC. Its translation is CASSVVSRETQYF. The chain carries TRBV9 and TRBJ2-5; D gene ambiguous. The germline V gene encodes CDR1 SGDLS and CDR2 YYNGEE. The germline V and J ends were trimmed by 0 bases and 5 bases, with 8 bases remaining between them. This CDR3 is built from 13 residues.

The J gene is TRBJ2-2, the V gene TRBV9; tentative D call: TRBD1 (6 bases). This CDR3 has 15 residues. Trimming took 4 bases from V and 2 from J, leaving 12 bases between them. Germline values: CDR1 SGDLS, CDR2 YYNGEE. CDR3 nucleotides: TGTGCCAGCAGCCCCTGGGACACAAACACCGGGGAGCTGTTTTTT. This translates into CASSPWDTNTGELFF.

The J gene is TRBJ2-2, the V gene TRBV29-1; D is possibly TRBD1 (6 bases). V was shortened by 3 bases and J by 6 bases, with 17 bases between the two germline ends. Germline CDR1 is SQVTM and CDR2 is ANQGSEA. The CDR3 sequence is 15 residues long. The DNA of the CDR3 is TGCAGCGTTGACGGGACAATTGATGGGCCCGGGGAGCTGTTTTTT. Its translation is CSVDGTIDGPGELFF.

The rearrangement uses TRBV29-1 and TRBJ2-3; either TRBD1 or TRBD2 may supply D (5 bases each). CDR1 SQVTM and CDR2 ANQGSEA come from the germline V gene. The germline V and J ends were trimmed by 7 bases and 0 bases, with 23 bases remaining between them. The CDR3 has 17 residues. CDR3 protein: CSARARGWLSSTDTQYF. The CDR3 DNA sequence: TGCAGCGCCAGAGCGAGGGGATGGCTGTCTAGCACAGATACGCAGTATTTT.

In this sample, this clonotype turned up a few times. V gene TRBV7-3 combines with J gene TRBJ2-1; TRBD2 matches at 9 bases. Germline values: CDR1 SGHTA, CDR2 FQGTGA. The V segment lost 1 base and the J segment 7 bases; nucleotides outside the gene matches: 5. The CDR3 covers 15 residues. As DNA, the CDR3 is TGTGCCAGCAGCTTAAATTTAGCGGGAGCAAATGAGCAGTTCTTC. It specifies CASSLNLAGANEQFF.

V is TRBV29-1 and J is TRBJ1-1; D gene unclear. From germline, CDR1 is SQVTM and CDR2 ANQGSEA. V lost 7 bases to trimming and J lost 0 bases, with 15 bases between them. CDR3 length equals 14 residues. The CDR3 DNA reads TGCAGCGCAGGAAAGTCGCTAATGAACACTGAAGCTTTCTTT. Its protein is CSAGKSLMNTEAFF.

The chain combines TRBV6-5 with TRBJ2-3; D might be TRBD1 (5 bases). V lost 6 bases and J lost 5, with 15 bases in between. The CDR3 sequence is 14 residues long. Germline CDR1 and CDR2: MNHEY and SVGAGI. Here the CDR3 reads CASSRKGAGDTQYF. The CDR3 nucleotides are TGTGCCAGCAGCCGCAAAGGGGCAGGAGATACGCAGTATTTT.

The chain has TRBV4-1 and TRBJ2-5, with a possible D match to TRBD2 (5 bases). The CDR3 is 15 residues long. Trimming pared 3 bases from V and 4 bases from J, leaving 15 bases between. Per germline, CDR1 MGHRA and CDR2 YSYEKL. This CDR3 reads CASSHGRRTGETQYF. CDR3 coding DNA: TGCGCCAGCAGCCATGGGCGGAGGACGGGAGAGACCCAGTACTTC.

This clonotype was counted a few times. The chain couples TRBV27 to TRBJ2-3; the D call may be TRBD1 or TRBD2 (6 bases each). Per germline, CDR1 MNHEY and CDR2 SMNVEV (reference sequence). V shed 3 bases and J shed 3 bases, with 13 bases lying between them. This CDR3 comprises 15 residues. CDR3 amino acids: CASSFVGGQTDTQYF. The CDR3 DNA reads TGTGCCAGCAGTTTTGTTGGGGGGCAAACAGATACGCAGTATTTT.

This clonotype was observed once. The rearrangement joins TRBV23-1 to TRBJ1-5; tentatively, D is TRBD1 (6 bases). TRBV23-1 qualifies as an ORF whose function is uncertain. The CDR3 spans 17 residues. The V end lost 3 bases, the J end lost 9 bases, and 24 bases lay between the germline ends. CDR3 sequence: CASSHPPQDSLKGPQHF. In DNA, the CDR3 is TGCGCCAGCAGTCACCCACCACAGGACAGTCTAAAGGGGCCCCAGCATTTT.

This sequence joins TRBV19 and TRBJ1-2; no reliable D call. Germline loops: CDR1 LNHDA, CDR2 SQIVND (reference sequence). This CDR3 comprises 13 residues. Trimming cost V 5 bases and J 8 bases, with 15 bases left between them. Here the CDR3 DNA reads TGTGCCAGTAGTCCTGTCATATCGGTGGGCTACACCTTC. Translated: CASSPVISVGYTF.

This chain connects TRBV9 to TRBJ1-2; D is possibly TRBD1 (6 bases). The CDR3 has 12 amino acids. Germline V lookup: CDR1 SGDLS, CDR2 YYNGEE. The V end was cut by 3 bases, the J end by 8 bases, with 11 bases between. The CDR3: CASSAGQTGYTF. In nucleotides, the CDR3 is TGTGCCAGCAGCGCAGGACAGACCGGCTACACCTTC. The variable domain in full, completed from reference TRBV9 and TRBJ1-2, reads DSGVTQTPKHLITATGQRVTLRCSPRSGDLSVYWYQQSLDQGLQFLIQYYNGEERAKGNILERFSAQQFPDLHSELNLSSLELGDSALYFCASSAGQTGYTFGSGTRLTVV.

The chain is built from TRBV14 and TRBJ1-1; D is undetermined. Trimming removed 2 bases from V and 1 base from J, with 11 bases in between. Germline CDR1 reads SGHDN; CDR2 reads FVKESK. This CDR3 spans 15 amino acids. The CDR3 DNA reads TGTGCCAGCAGCCAAAGGAGCGGAAGGAACACTGAAGCTTTCTTT. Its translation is CASSQRSGRNTEAFF.

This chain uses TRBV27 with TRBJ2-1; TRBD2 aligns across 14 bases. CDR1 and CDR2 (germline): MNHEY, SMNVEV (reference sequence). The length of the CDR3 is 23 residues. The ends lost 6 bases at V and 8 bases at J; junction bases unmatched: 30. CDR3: CASSEPGTRGLAGDSPGRHEQFF. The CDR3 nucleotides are TGTGCCAGCAGCGAACCTGGGACTCGGGGACTAGCGGGAGACTCCCCCGGTCGACATGAGCAGTTCTTC.